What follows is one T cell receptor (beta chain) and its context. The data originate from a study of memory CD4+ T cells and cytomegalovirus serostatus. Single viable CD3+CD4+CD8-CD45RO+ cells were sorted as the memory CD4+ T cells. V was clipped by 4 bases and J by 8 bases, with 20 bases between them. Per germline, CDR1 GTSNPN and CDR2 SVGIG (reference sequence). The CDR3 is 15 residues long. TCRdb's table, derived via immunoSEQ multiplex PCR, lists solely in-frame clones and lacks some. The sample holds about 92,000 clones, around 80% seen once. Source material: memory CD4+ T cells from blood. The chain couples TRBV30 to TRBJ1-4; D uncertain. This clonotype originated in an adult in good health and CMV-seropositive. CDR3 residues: CAWNDPGEKSEKLFF. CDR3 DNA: TGTGCCTGGAACGATCCCGGGGAGAAATCGGAAAAACTGTTTTTT.